The clone carrying this T cell receptor beta chain was detected only a few times. This sample was taken from a study of CD8 T cells in ankylosing spondylitis. The CDR3 sequence is 17 residues long. V trimming: 2 bases; J trimming: 2 bases; junction bases outside the gene matches: 10. Germline assignment: CDR1 SGHDT and CDR2 YYEEEE. TCRdb ran MiXCR on the 5' RACE reads and lists one entry per CDR3 protein. The sample records about 170,000 distinct CDR3 sequences, around 20% being singletons. The sequence came from a male donor with ankylosing spondylitis or in good health (not recorded which). The genes are TRBV5-6 and TRBJ2-7; 10 nucleotides agree with TRBD1. The sample comprised blood, either unsorted or a sorted T cell fraction (not recorded which). The CDR3 is CASSLSLPGQGTYEQYF. The CDR3 nucleotides are TGTGCCAGCAGCTTATCCCTACCGGGACAGGGGACCTACGAGCAGTACTTC. Combining the CDR3 with reference TRBV5-6 and TRBJ2-7 gives the whole variable domain DAGVTQSPTHLIKTRGQQVTLRCSPKSGHDTVSWYQQALGQGPQFIFQYYEEEERQRGNFPDRFSGHQFPNYSSELNVNALLLGDSALYLCASSLSLPGQGTYEQYFGPGTRLTVT.